This T cell receptor (beta chain) was profiled in a study of blood T cell repertoires in COVID-19 (dated by TCRdb to 2018 to 2020). A note on the overall study: Collaborator samples came from the United States, Italy and Spain and covered acute and convalescent phases of COVID-19. The prospective study material was composed of cDNA or gDNA derived from T cells, B-cell-depleted T cells, or PBMCs. Deeply sampled blood TCRbeta repertoires from subjects exposed to, actively infected with, or recovered from COVID-19 were included in the dataset. The repertoires were made available in a free public database intended to serve as a resource for research on the immune response to SARS-CoV-2. The samples were drawn from two sources: the first 160 participants of the ongoing ImmuneRACE study, and fewer than 1,500 subjects contributed by 6 global collaborators. Sample metadata almost always included a de-identified subject ID, COVID-19 status, age in years and sex. Where available, HLA class I and class II types were obtained from metadata supplied by the sample provider rather than from assay-based typing. The paper as a whole reports these results and caveats: The quantity of clinical and demographic metadata differed by source and by participant and was supplied without curation.

Collaborating institutions collected whole blood in K2EDTA tubes following their own protocols. For TCRbeta analysis, collaborator samples were shipped as frozen whole blood, as isolated PBMCs, or as DNA extracted from either sample type. Based on the germline V gene, the CDR1 and CDR2 sequences are SGHTA and FQGTGA. Reading from cysteine to phenylalanine, the CDR3 counts 12 amino acids. Of the read, only the CDR3 DNA is kept; its 36 bases are in frame from base 1. At the junction V is shortened by 7 bases and J by 4 bases, with 10 bases in between. TCRbeta CDR3 regions were amplified from genomic DNA by means of the immunoSEQ Assay, a bias-controlled multiplex PCR. Processing in the source paper ran as follows. The number of nucleated cells in each sample was estimated from the amplification of reference gene primers within the assay. Sequence reads were collapsed and filtered to measure the absolute abundance of every unique TCRbeta CDR3 rearrangement. For each sample, productive Simpson clonality was calculated by taking the square root of Simpson's diversity index across productive rearrangements. TCRdb carries this immuneACCESS record with in-frame sequences only. Its versions omit some clonotypes, under half of them owing to an unresolved V gene in the studies checked, with the rest unexplained. The V and J calls and the clone size are those of that table, but D and trimming were determined from the DNA. In all, the sample holds some 210,000 clones, and 80% to 90% of those were seen once. 5.1% of the sample is in the top ten clones.

As to this clone: The antigen it recognizes is unknown. No much larger clone exists at a distance of one base, and base qualities are not known.

The V and J genes are TRBV7-3 and TRBJ1-1, and perhaps TRBD1 as D gene, on 5 matching bases. This TCR came from a woman in her 70s with active or convalescent COVID-19. The specimen sequenced was peripheral blood. The DNA is TGTGCCAGCAAGGGGTCCGGCACTGAAGCTTTCTTT. Its translation is CASKGSGTEAFF.